This T cell receptor (beta chain) comes out of a study of T cell clones after liver transplantation. Losses at the gene ends were 3 bases for V and 5 bases for J; bases not matched to a gene: 13. Germline CDR1 SGHRS, CDR2 YFSETQ. This CDR3 is 17 amino acids long. Profiled with immunoSEQ multiplex PCR; TCRdb holds only in-frame clones, not every one. The sample has 77,000 or so clones, roughly 80% seen once. The specimen comprised CD4+ T cells from blood, sampled 12 months after liver transplant. This chain uses TRBV5-1 with TRBJ1-1, with 10 bases lining up with TRBD1. This TCR was sampled from a human patient who received a liver transplant. Among the T cells, some may be from the graft donor. Here the CDR3 reads CASSSVPGQGIATEAFF. CDR3 nucleotides: TGCGCCAGCAGCTCCGTCCCGGGACAGGGGATAGCGACTGAAGCTTTCTTT.